The rows below give T cell receptor beta chains drawn from one sample of a study of blood T cell repertoires in COVID-19. The assay was immunoSEQ multiplex PCR, and TCRdb's table has in-frame clones only and misses some. This sample carries roughly 220,000 clones, approximately 80% of them seen once, and the ten largest clones take roughly 21%. Sequences were obtained from peripheral blood. The receptors here all came from a man younger than 40 with active or convalescent COVID-19. The CDR3 runs from the conserved cysteine through the conserved F or W. A D gene is named only where the DNA matches it firmly. Clone size, where shown, is once, few, many, or a class for clones that have expanded.

>TRBV7-9|TRBD2|TRBJ2-1|-
TGTGCCAGCAGGATTAGCGGGCGGGGGAATGAGCAGTTCTTC
CASRISGRGNEQFF
>TRBV18|-|TRBJ2-5|few
TGTGCCAGCTCACCCGGACTACAAGAGACCCAGTACTTC
CASSPGLQETQYF
>TRBV2|-|TRBJ1-1|few
TGTGCCAGCGCGGAAGATACAGGGTCTAATGCTGAAGCTTTCTTT
CASAEDTGSNAEAFF
>TRBV27|TRBD1|TRBJ2-1|-
TGTGCCAGCAGTTTGGGACAGGTATCCTACAATGAGCAGTTCTTC
CASSLGQVSYNEQFF
>TRBV6-5|TRBD1|TRBJ1-1|-
TGTGCCAGCAGTTACTCGACAGGGTCCATGAACACTGAAGCTTTCTTT
CASSYSTGSMNTEAFF
>TRBV14|-|TRBJ2-5|-
TGTGCCAGCAGCCAAAGTTCGGAGGGTAGGGGATACGGTAGGGAGACCCAGTACTTC
CASSQSSEGRGYGRETQYF
>TRBV5-8|-|TRBJ2-1|-
TGTGCCAGCAGCCGATCCCCAGGTGCTGGACAGTTCTTC
CASSRSPGAGQFF
>TRBV5-1|-|TRBJ2-5|-
TGCGCCAGCAGCTTGCAGGGGAAGATAGGAGAGACCCAGTACTTC
CASSLQGKIGETQYF
>TRBV30|TRBD1|TRBJ1-2|-
TGTGCCTGGAACTCAGACCCGGACAGGACCTATGGCTACACCTTC
CAWNSDPDRTYGYTF
>TRBV24-1|-|TRBJ1-2|-
TGTGCCACCAGTGGTCCCCCGGGAGCCGCGGGTGGCTACACCTTC
CATSGPPGAAGGYTF
>TRBV19|TRBD2|TRBJ2-3|-
TGTGCCAGTACCGCCTTCGGGAGGGCCCAAGATACGCAGTATTTT
CASTAFGRAQDTQYF
>TRBV29-1|TRBD2|TRBJ2-1|-
TGCAGCGCCCAGAATCTAGCGGGAGGGTGGAATGAGCAGTTCTTC
CSAQNLAGGWNEQFF
>TRBV9|-|TRBJ2-3|-
TGTGCCAGCAGCGTCCAGGTCGCAGATACGCAGTATTTT
CASSVQVADTQYF
>TRBV5-3|-|TRBJ2-7|-
TGTGCCAGAAGCTCCCTGAAGGGCGGGACCCTCTCCTACGAGCAGTACTTC
CARSSLKGGTLSYEQYF
>TRBV19|-|TRBJ1-1|-
TGTGCCACCGAGGGGGGGCTTTGGAACACTGAAGCTTTCTTT
CATEGGLWNTEAFF
>TRBV6-5|TRBD1|TRBJ2-6|-
TGTGCCAGCAGTTTTGACAGGGCGACTGGGGCCAACGTCCTGACTTTC
CASSFDRATGANVLTF
>TRBV19|-|TRBJ1-6|-
TGTGCCACCAATCCGGGACTCTATAATTCACCCCTCCACTTT
CATNPGLYNSPLHF
>TRBV24-1|-|TRBJ2-3|once
TGTGCCACCAGTGGAGGGGGGGCGACGCAGTATTTT
CATSGGGATQYF
>TRBV11-2|TRBD1|TRBJ2-3|-
TGTGCCAGCAGCTCCCCGAGACAGGGGGGAGATACGCAGTATTTT
CASSSPRQGGDTQYF
>TRBV3-1/TRBV3-2|TRBD1|TRBJ1-5|once
TGTGCCAGCAGCCTATACAGGGGGCAGCCCCAGCATTTT
CASSLYRGQPQHF
>TRBV24-1|TRBD1|TRBJ2-6|-
TGTGCCACCAGTCCGGACAGGGCAAGGTCTGGGGCCAACGTCCTGACTTTC
CATSPDRARSGANVLTF
>TRBV5-1|TRBD1|TRBJ1-5|-
TGCGCCAGCAGCCAGTGGGGACAGCCGAATCAGCCCCAGCATTTT
CASSQWGQPNQPQHF
>TRBV2|-|TRBJ2-3|once
TGTGCCAGCAGTCCGGAGGGGACAGATACGCAGTATTTT
CASSPEGTDTQYF
>TRBV7-8|TRBD2|TRBJ2-7|-
TGTGCCAGCAGCTTAGCGGGCGGGAGTTTCGACGAGCAGTACTTC
CASSLAGGSFDEQYF
>TRBV6-5|-|TRBJ1-2|-
TGTGCCAGCAGTTACGAGACAGCCCCTCACTATGGCTACACCTTC
CASSYETAPHYGYTF
>TRBV5-6|-|TRBJ1-2|once
TGTGCCAGCAGCCCCGACGAAGCGGGCTATGGCTACACCTTC
CASSPDEAGYGYTF
>TRBV3-1/TRBV3-2|TRBD1|TRBJ2-7|few
TGTGCCAGCAGCCTCTTACCGGGACAGGGCGCCGAGCAGTACTTC
CASSLLPGQGAEQYF
>TRBV5-5|TRBD1|TRBJ1-6|-
TGTGCCAGCAGCTGGGCCGGGGACAGCAATTCACCCCTCCACTTT
CASSWAGDSNSPLHF
>TRBV11-2|-|TRBJ1-1|-
TGTGCCAGCAGCTTAGCGCCGTGGCAGGCGATCGCTGAAGCTTTCTTT
CASSLAPWQAIAEAFF
>TRBV6-5|TRBD1|TRBJ2-7|-
TGTGCCAGCAGTACAGGGGCCAGCTCCTACGAGCAGTACTTC
CASSTGASSYEQYF
>TRBV5-1|TRBD1|TRBJ1-1|once
TGCGCCAGCAGCTGGGAGACAGGGCCGTTCGCTGAAGCTTTCTTT
CASSWETGPFAEAFF
>TRBV30|-|TRBJ1-5|-
TGTGCCTGGAGTGTACTGGGCCGGGGAGAGAATCAGCCCCAGCATTTT
CAWSVLGRGENQPQHF
>TRBV21-1|-|TRBJ1-5|-
TGTGCTGGTGGGGCAGCCTGTAATAGGCCCCAGCATTTT
CAGGAACNRPQHF
>TRBV28|TRBD1|TRBJ1-2|-
TGTGCCAGCAGGACAGGGGAGGGCAACTATGGCTACACCTTC
CASRTGEGNYGYTF
>TRBV19|TRBD1|TRBJ1-1|-
TGTGCCAGTAGTGTAAGACAGGGGGATGAAGCTTTCTTT
CASSVRQGDEAFF
>TRBV2|TRBD1|TRBJ1-4|once
TGTGCCGGCCGGGGGACAGGTGTGGAAAAACTGTTTTTT
CAGRGTGVEKLFF
>TRBV9|-|TRBJ2-5|-
TGTGCCAGCAGCGGGGCCGATTTTATGGCCCAGTACTTC
CASSGADFMAQYF
>TRBV5-1|TRBD1|TRBJ1-1|-
TGCGCCAGCAGCTTCGGGACAGGAGACTCCACTGGAGCTTTCTTT
CASSFGTGDSTGAFF
>TRBV7-6|-|TRBJ1-5|once
TGTGCCAGCAGCTTAGCGGCAGGGGGCAATCAGCCCCAGCATTTT
CASSLAAGGNQPQHF
>TRBV3-1/TRBV3-2|-|TRBJ1-4|-
TGTGCCAGCAGCCAAGATAGCGGGTCTCTGGGGGAAAAACTGTTTTTT
CASSQDSGSLGEKLFF
>TRBV28|-|TRBJ2-5|-
TGTGCCAGCAGCTATAACCTACAAGAGACCCAGTACTTC
CASSYNLQETQYF
>TRBV5-1|TRBD2|TRBJ2-1|-
TGCGCCAGCAGCTGGACTAGCGGAGTCTACAATGAGCAGTTCTTC
CASSWTSGVYNEQFF
>TRBV4-1|-|TRBJ2-1|-
TGCGCCAGCAGCCAGATCACCGGGACACTTAATGAGCAGTTCTTC
CASSQITGTLNEQFF
>TRBV5-1|TRBD2|TRBJ2-3|-
TGCGCCAGCAGCGTTAGCGGGAGGGATACAGATACGCAGTATTTT
CASSVSGRDTDTQYF
>TRBV19|-|TRBJ1-1|-
TGTGCCAGTAGTAAGGTTGGAGGCGTTCCTGAAGCTTTCTTT
CASSKVGGVPEAFF
>TRBV2|-|TRBJ2-7|-
TGTGCCAGCAGTGACAGGGGCATCCACGAGCAGTACTTC
CASSDRGIHEQYF
>TRBV15|-|TRBJ1-2|few
TGTGCCACCAGCAGAGATCACCAGGGGCGCAAATATGGCTACACCTTC
CATSRDHQGRKYGYTF
>TRBV6-2/TRBV6-3|TRBD2|TRBJ2-7|-
TGTGCCAGCAGCCCTAGCGGGGGGCCCTACGAGCAGTACTTC
CASSPSGGPYEQYF
>TRBV7-2|-|TRBJ2-7|-
TGTGCCAGCAGCTTAACGACGGGAAATAACTACGAGCAGTACTTC
CASSLTTGNNYEQYF
>TRBV7-2|-|TRBJ1-5|few
TGTGCCAGCAGCTTAGACAGTGAAGTGCCCCAGCATTTT
CASSLDSEVPQHF
>TRBV11-3|-|TRBJ2-5|-
TGTGCCAGCAGCTTAGATGGGACACCCCAAGAGACCCAGTACTTC
CASSLDGTPQETQYF